This TCR beta chain emerged from a study of technical replicates of blood from a handful of donors listed by TCRdb under 2017. From a lookup of the germline V gene, CDR1 and CDR2 are SNHLY and FYNNEI. The CDR3 holds 17 amino acids from the cysteine to the phenylalanine. Kept here is only the CDR3 DNA, which spans 51 bases and is read in frame from base 1. Trimming at the junction amounts to 4 bases on V and 2 bases on J, and the germline ends lie 18 bases apart. Receptors were amplified or captured by the immunoSEQ multiplex PCR assay. What TCRdb holds here is the immuneACCESS table cut down to in-frame rearrangements. Part of the clones is not present; checked against another copy, under half of the missing clones reflect an unresolved V gene, and the others are unexplained. Recorded for this sample are approximately 81,000 clones; about 94% of them occurred a single time. Around 0.39% of the sample is held by the ten biggest clonotypes.

Points on this clone: The antigen it recognizes is unknown. Base qualities were left out, and no much larger clone turns up one base away.

The sequence is built from TRBV2 and TRBJ2-1; possibly the D gene is TRBD2, per 5 matching bases. The sample consisted of T cells isolated from PBMCs. The TCR was taken from a human donor in good health. CDR3 reads: CASSALVPMRAYNEQFF. The DNA sequence is as follows: TGTGCCAGCAGTGCGCTAGTTCCAATGAGGGCCTACAATGAGCAGTTCTTC.